This T cell receptor beta chain was recovered during a study of early T cells in non-severe SARS-CoV-2 infection. Study details: Sequencing of unsorted whole blood was done on bulk RNA, leaving chains unpaired. Regarding the study as a whole: Matching with VDJdb favored anti-spike CD8 responses (missing private and CD4 specificities).

A word on this clonotype: The antigen is undetermined.

Germline CDR1 reads SNHLY; CDR2 reads FYNNEI. Trimming left V 0 bases short and J 5 bases short, with 15 bases between. This CDR3 contains 16 residues. Researchers attached unique molecular identifiers to individual cDNA molecules. From the 5' RACE reads, TCRdb called clonotypes with MiXCR, one entry per CDR3 protein. This sample yields roughly 51,000 distinct CDR3 sequences, of which roughly 6.2% are seen a single time; 3% to 4.5% belongs to the top ten. Sequencing input: whole blood. This receptor was identified in an adult who was a healthcare worker with PCR-confirmed SARS-CoV-2 infection or an uninfected control (not recorded which). The gene calls are TRBV2 and TRBJ2-3; a weak D match, TRBD2 (6 bases). The CDR3 sequence: CASSEAPSVGVDTQYF. The CDR3 nucleotides are TGTGCCAGCAGTGAAGCGCCTAGCGTCGGGGTAGATACGCAGTATTTT. Full variable domain (missing parts from reference TRBV2 and TRBJ2-3): EPEVTQTPSHQVTQMGQEVILRCVPISNHLYFYWYRQILGQKVEFLVSFYNNEISEKSEIFDDQFSVERPDGSNFTLKIRSTKLEDSAMYFCASSEAPSVGVDTQYFGPGTRLTVL.